This T cell receptor (beta chain) was observed in a study of T-cell reconstitution after alpha-beta-depleted transplantation in children. Overall study results and limits: At around two months after transplant, the alpha-beta T cells were reportedly derived from several hundred expanded clones that came from non-depleted graft cells. For some patients, TCRbeta diversity was high at day 60 because of recipient T cells and thymic progenitors that survived. After one year, T-cell counts and TCRbeta diversity mostly came from new T cells.

A TCRbeta library incorporating unique molecular identifiers was prepared. TCRdb reanalysed the PCR reads using MiXCR and keeps one entry per CDR3 protein. The sample lists 540,000 or so distinct CDR3 sequences; roughly 23% were seen once. For this clonotype: Its antigen remains unknown.

This CDR3 contains 13 residues. The germline gives CDR1 DFQATT, CDR2 SNEGSKA (reference sequence). V was shortened by 5 bases and J by 5 bases, with 15 bases between the two germline ends. The genes are TRBV20-1 and TRBJ2-5; TRBD2 might be the D (6 bases). This clonotype originated in a boy younger than two who had a stem cell transplant for acute myeloid leukemia, so the T cells may come from the graft donor. The input for sequencing was PBMCs, mostly from graft donor cells, taken 360 days after TCRalphabeta/CD19-depleted stem cell transplant. The CDR3 here is CSAFGGVGETQYF. The CDR3 DNA follows: TGCAGTGCTTTTGGAGGGGTCGGGGAGACCCAGTACTTC.